These 3 T cell receptor beta chains were sequenced from one sample in a study of shared clonotypes between healthy human individuals. Some clones are missing from TCRdb's copy, which holds only in-frame ones; the method was immunoSEQ multiplex PCR. The table includes about 820,000 clones, over 90% detected once. Naive CD8 cells lacked CD45RO and underwent positive selection for CCR7, leaving out terminally differentiated effector memory CD45RA+ cells. The sequencing sample was made of naive CD8+ T cells sorted from blood. The source is a man aged 25-40 years in good health.

Only a few counts were recorded for this clone. J is TRBJ2-7 and V is TRBV27; D is possibly TRBD2 (5 bases). V lost 7 bases and J lost 4, with 14 bases in between. Germline V CDR1 and CDR2: MNHEY, SMNVEV (reference sequence). The CDR3 runs to 13 residues. For the CDR3, the DNA is TGTGCCAGCAAGAGAGGGCCAAGGTACGAGCAGTACTTC. It codes for CASKRGPRYEQYF.

The chain has TRBV7-2 and TRBJ2-7; TRBD2 aligns across 14 bases. The trim removed 5 bases at V and 2 bases at J, leaving 5 bases unmatched. The CDR3 runs 16 residues. In germline, CDR1 is SGHTA, CDR2 FQGNSA. CDR3 region: CASSPGLAGVTYEQYF. DNA of the CDR3: TGTGCCAGCAGCCCGGGACTAGCGGGAGTGACCTACGAGCAGTACTTC. The complete variable domain, with remaining parts taken from reference TRBV7-2 and TRBJ2-7, reads GAGVSQSPSNKVTEKGKDVELRCDPISGHTALYWYRQSLGQGLEFLIYFQGNSAPDKSGLPSDRFSAERTGGSVSTLTIQRTQQEDSAVYLCASSPGLAGVTYEQYFGPGTRLTVT.

The rearrangement links TRBV2 to TRBJ2-2, with a tentative D call TRBD2 (6 bases). Germline CDR1 reads SNHLY; CDR2 reads FYNNEI. This CDR3 spans 16 amino acids. Trimming removed 3 bases from V and 5 bases from J, with 16 bases in between. The CDR3, as DNA: TGTGCCAGCAGTGAGACTGGTGCGGGATGGACCGGGGAGCTGTTTTTT. This encodes CASSETGAGWTGELFF.